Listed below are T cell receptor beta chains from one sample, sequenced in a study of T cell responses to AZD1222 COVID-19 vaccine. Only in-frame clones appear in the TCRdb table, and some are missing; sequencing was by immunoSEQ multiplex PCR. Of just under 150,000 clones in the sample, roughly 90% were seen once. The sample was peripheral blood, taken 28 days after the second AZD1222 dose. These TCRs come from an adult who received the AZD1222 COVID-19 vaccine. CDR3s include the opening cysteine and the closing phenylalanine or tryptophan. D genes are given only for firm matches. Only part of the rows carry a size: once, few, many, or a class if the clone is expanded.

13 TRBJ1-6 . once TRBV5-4 TGTGCCAGCCATCGTGAGGGTCGTTCACCCCTCCACTTT CASHREGRSPLHF
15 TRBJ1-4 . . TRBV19 TGTGCCAGTAGGTCGAATCTTGCAACTAATGAAAAACTGTTTTTT CASRSNLATNEKLFF
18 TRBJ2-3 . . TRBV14 TGTGCCAGCAGCTCCCGCCGCGGAGGGAGCGGTCGTACAGATACGCAGTATTTT CASSSRRGGSGRTDTQYF
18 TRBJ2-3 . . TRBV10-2 TGCGCCAGCAGTGAGTTTTCCGTCCTACAGATTAAAACAGATACGCAGTATTTT CASSEFSVLQIKTDTQYF
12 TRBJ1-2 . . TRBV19 TGTGCCAGTACCGACAGGAACTATGGCTACACCTTC CASTDRNYGYTF
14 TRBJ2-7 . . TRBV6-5 TGTGCCAGCAGCGGAACCGGGTCCCTCTACGAGCAGTACTTC CASSGTGSLYEQYF
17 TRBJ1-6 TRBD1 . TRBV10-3 TGTGCCATCAGTGATAGTAAACAGGGGTCCCTTAATTCACCCCTCCACTTT CAISDSKQGSLNSPLHF
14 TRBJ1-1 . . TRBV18 TGTGCCAGCTCACCACTTGAGGGTGAGGGGGAAGCTTTCTTT CASSPLEGEGEAFF
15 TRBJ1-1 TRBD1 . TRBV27 TGTGCCAGCAGCACGGACGGACAGGGGAACACTGAAGCTTTCTTT CASSTDGQGNTEAFF
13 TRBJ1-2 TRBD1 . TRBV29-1 TGCAGCGTTGAAGCCCAGGGGGGCTATGGCTACACCTTC CSVEAQGGYGYTF
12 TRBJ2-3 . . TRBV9 TGTGCCAGCGGGCGCGGTGGAGATACGCAGTATTTT CASGRGGDTQYF
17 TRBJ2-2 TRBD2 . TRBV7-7 TGTGCCAGCAGCACTAGACTAGCGCCCTCGAACACCGGGGAGCTGTTTTTT CASSTRLAPSNTGELFF
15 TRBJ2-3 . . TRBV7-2 TGTGCCAGCAGCCCAATACAGGGTGCCTTAGATACGCAGTATTTT CASSPIQGALDTQYF
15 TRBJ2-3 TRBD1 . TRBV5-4 TGTGCCAGCAGCTCCTGGACAGGGGGCACAGATACGCAGTATTTT CASSSWTGGTDTQYF
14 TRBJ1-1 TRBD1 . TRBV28 TGTGCCAGCAGTTACCCCTGGACAGGAAGTGAAGCTTTCTTT CASSYPWTGSEAFF
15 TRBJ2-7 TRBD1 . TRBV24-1 TGTGCCACCAGTGAGGAGTACAGGGGATCCTACGAGCAGTACTTC CATSEEYRGSYEQYF
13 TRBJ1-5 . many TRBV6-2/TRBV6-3 TGTGCCAGCAACCCAGGGGAAAATCAGCCCCAGCATTTT CASNPGENQPQHF
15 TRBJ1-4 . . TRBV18 TGTGCCAGCTCACCACCGGGTCCTCGAGGTGAAAAACTGTTTTTT CASSPPGPRGEKLFF
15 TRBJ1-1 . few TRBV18 TGTGCCAGCTCACCCGAGGCAGGGGCCCGCACTGAAGCTTTCTTT CASSPEAGARTEAFF
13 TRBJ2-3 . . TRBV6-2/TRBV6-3 TGTGCCAGCAGCCCCTCGGTTGGAGCTACGCAGTATTTT CASSPSVGATQYF
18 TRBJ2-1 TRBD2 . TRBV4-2 TGTGCCAGCAGCCAAGTATCGGGGCTAGCGGCAACTTACAATGAGCAGTTCTTC CASSQVSGLAATYNEQFF
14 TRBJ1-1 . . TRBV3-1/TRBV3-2 TGTGCCAGCACCCCCCCCTGCAGGAAGGCTGAAGCTTTCTTT CASTPPCRKAEAFF
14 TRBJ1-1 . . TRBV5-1 TGCGCCAGCAGCAAGGCCCAAAGAAACACTGAAGCTTTCTTT CASSKAQRNTEAFF
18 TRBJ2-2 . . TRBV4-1 TGCGCCAGCAGCCAAGTCATGGGGGTAGGGGCGGGCACCGGGGAGCTGTTTTTT CASSQVMGVGAGTGELFF
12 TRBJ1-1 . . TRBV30 TGTGCCTGGGGACGGTACCCTGTCTCGGCTTTCTTT CAWGRYPVSAFF
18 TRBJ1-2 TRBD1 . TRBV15 TGTGCCACCAGCAGAGATCGTGGGACAGGGGAACTTCGCTATGGCTACACCTTC CATSRDRGTGELRYGYTF
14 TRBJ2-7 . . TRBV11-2 TGTGCCAGCAGCCAGGGGTCCAATCCCTACGAGCAGTACTTC CASSQGSNPYEQYF
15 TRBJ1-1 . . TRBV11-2 TGTGCCAGCAGCGTTAGAAGACTATCCGACACTGAAGCTTTCTTT CASSVRRLSDTEAFF
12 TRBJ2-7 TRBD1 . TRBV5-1 TGCGCCAGCGGGCCAGGGGGCTACGAGCAGTACTTC CASGPGGYEQYF
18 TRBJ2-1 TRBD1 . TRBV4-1 TGCGCCAGCAGCCAAGATTTCCGGGACAGCAGCTCCTACAATGAGCAGTTCTTC CASSQDFRDSSSYNEQFF
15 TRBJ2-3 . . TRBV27 TGTGCCAGCGGCTACTCCCCGGTCAGCACAGATACGCAGTATTTT CASGYSPVSTDTQYF
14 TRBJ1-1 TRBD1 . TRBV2 TGTGCCAGCAGATCGACAGGGTCAGACACTGAAGCTTTCTTT CASRSTGSDTEAFF
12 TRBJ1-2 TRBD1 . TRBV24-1 TGTGCCACCTCCGGGACAGGGGCGGGCTACACCTTC CATSGTGAGYTF
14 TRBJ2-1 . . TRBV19 TGTGCCAGTAGTATAGTGGGCTACAACAATGAGCAGTTCTTC CASSIVGYNNEQFF
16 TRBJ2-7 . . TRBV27 TGTGCCAGCAGTTCTTTAGGGGGTATCGGGTCCTACGAGCAGTACTTC CASSSLGGIGSYEQYF
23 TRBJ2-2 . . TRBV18 TGTGCCAGCTCACCACCGATCAGCACCCGGAGGCCGCTATTGAAACTGAACACCGGGGAGCTGTTTTTT CASSPPISTRRPLLKLNTGELFF
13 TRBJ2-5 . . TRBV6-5 TGTGCCAGCAGGCGGGGTTACCAAGAGACCCAGTACTTC CASRRGYQETQYF
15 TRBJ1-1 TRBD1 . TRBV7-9 TGTGCCAGCAGCCCACAGGGACAGCAGAACACTGAAGCTTTCTTT CASSPQGQQNTEAFF
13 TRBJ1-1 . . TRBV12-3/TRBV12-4 TGTGCCAGCAGAACTGGGGGTTACACTGAAGCTTTCTTT CASRTGGYTEAFF
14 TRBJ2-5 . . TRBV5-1 TGCGCCAGCAGCTTCGGCCGTGGGCAAGAGACCCAGTACTTC CASSFGRGQETQYF
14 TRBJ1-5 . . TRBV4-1 TGCGCCAGCAGCCAAGCTCAGGAGAATCAGCCCCAGCATTTT CASSQAQENQPQHF
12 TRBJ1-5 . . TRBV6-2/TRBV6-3 TGTGCCAGCAGTTACTTCCCATGGCCCCAGCATTTT CASSYFPWPQHF
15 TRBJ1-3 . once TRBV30 TGTGCCTGGAGTTATCTGGCCATTCAACGAAACACCATATATTTT CAWSYLAIQRNTIYF
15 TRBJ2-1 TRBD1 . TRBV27 TGTGCCAGCAGAGGGGGCGGGTCCCCTTACAATGAGCAGTTCTTC CASRGGGSPYNEQFF
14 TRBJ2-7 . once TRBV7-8 TGTGCCAGCAGCACGGGATTATATTCCTACGAGCAGTACTTC CASSTGLYSYEQYF
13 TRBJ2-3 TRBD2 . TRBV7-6 TGTGCCAGCAGCTTGGGGGGGGCAGATACGCAGTATTTT CASSLGGADTQYF
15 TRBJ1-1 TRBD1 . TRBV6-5 TGTGCCAGCAGGAACAGACAGGGCGGGGTGCCTGAAGCTTTCTTT CASRNRQGGVPEAFF
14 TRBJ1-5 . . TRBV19 TGTGCCAGTAGTTGGGCTCCGGGCAATCAGCCCCAGCATTTT CASSWAPGNQPQHF
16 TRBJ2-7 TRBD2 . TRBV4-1 TGCGCCAGCAGCCAAGAAGTAATTAGCGGGAGTTCCGAGCAGTACTTC CASSQEVISGSSEQYF
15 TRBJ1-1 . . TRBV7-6 TGTGCCAGCAGCTCCGAGGGTCCTCCTTGGGCTGAAGCTTTCTTT CASSSEGPPWAEAFF
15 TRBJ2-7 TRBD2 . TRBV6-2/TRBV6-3 TGTGCCAGCAGCATCCTAGCGGGAGTTGCCTACGAGCAGTACTTC CASSILAGVAYEQYF
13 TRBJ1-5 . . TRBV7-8 TGTGCCAGCAGCTTACAGGAGGATCAGCCCCAGCATTTT CASSLQEDQPQHF